This T cell receptor (beta chain) was captured by sequencing in a study of post-analysis software for immune sequencing data. Study as a whole: Relapsing-remitting, secondary progressive and progressive-relapsing forms of multiple sclerosis all featured among disease courses. Study observations and caveats: Normalized Chao1 diversity in multiple sclerosis patients fell significantly below that of controls. Among five TRBV segments more frequent in patients than controls were TRBV5-6, TRBV5-1 and TRBV20-1.

There are a few counts of this clonotype. Its antigen is unknown. At one of its ends the junction is not consistent with the germline gene, which may arise from a read error. TCR beta libraries were prepared from cDNA with unique molecular identifiers. TCRdb re-derived calls from the PCR reads in MiXCR, one entry per CDR3 protein. The sample lists more than 500,000 distinct CDR3 sequences, around a third occurring once. The V gene's germline CDR1 is SNHLY and CDR2 FYNNEI. The CDR3 extends over 15 amino acids. The chain carries TRBV2 and TRBJ2-3; 10 bases are a match to TRBD2. Sequencing was carried out using blood. This receptor was identified in a girl aged 2-17 years with multiple sclerosis. The CDR3 nucleotides read TGTACCAGCACCCGATCTAGCGGGGGAACTAATACGCAGTATTTT. Translation gives CTSTRSSGGTNTQYF.